This TCR beta chain derives from a study of control samples from healthy donors and cancer patients (dated by TCRdb to 2019 to 2021). From a lookup of the germline V gene, CDR1 and CDR2 are SGHTA and FQGNSA. The CDR3, from cysteine to phenylalanine, totals 15 residues. CDR3 DNA is the only sequence kept; it has 45 bases, read in frame from the first base. V loses 5 bases of germline sequence and J loses 2 bases, and the interval between the two ends is 13 bases. On this clone itself: The antigen it binds to is not known. Within one base of it there is no much larger clone, and no base qualities were kept.

Library preparation used the immunoSEQ multiplex PCR assay. In its TCRdb copy, this immuneACCESS table keeps in-frame sequences only and misses some clones. Where compared with another copy, unresolved V genes explain less than half of these, and the others have no known cause. In this sample the table shows around 120,000 clones, 87% of which occur a single time. The ten top clones hold around 8.7% of the sample. The chain employs TRBV7-2 and TRBJ1-3; too little of a D gene remains to name it. Sequencing input: blood. The receptor comes from a man aged 35-49 years in good health. Read as DNA, the sequence is TGTGCCAGCAGCAGATTCCTAGGACCTGGAAACACCATATATTTT. Its protein is CASSRFLGPGNTIYF.